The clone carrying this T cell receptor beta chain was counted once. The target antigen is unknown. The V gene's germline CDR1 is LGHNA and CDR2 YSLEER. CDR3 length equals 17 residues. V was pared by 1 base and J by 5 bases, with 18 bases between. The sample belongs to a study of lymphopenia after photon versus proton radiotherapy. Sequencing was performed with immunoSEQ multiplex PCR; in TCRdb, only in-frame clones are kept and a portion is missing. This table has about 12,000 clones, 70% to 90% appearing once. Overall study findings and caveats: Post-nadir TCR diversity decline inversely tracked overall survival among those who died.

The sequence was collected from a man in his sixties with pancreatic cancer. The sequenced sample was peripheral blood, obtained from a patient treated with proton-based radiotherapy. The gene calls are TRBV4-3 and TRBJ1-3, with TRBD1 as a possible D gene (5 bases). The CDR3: CASSQAVGPVPRNTIYF. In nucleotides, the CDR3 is TGCGCCAGCAGCCAAGCCGTGGGGCCGGTCCCTAGAAACACCATATATTTT.